This entry features one T cell receptor (beta chain) sequence. Its target is not known. These data come from a study of T cell repertoires in cytomegalovirus infection. Across the whole study: Both a matching HLA type and CMV infection were indicated by public TCR beta signatures. Study-wide findings and caveats: Carriers of CMV and the relevant HLA type were discriminated by public TCR beta frequency. HLA-C-restricted TCR beta clonotypes specific for CMV led the ex vivo response.

Germline V gene lookup returns CDR1 GTSNPN and CDR2 SVGIG (reference sequence). V was clipped by 0 bases and J by 9 bases, with 18 bases between them. There are 15 residues in the CDR3. A single record per CDR3 protein comes from TCRdb applying MiXCR to the reads. The repertoire holds fewer than 300,000 distinct CDR3 sequences, with roughly a quarter as singletons. The sample was PBMCs. J is TRBJ1-5 and V is TRBV30, with D possibly TRBD1 on 5 matching bases. The sequence came from a human donor in good health (CMV status not recorded). Some clones in this sample may be carry-over from other donors' samples. The CDR3 DNA sequence: TGTGCCTGGAGTGTCTCATCGCAGGGACTGGGGCCCCAGCATTTT. This sequence encodes CAWSVSSQGLGPQHF.